These 23 T cell receptor beta chains share one sample of origin, sequenced in a study of cytomegalovirus exposure and HLA in healthy donors. PCR was performed using 60 Vbeta and 13 Jbeta primers. Using immunoSEQ multiplex PCR, the repertoire was profiled, and TCRdb retains in-frame clones only, with some absent. The sample carries 140,000 to 150,000 clones, roughly 9.7% recorded once. Sequencing input: PBMCs. The receptors derive from a man over 45 in good health and CMV-seronegative.

The chain is built from TRBV9 and TRBJ2-2; 9 nucleotides match TRBD1. The CDR3 spans 15 residues. Germline assignment: CDR1 SGDLS and CDR2 YYNGEE. V gave up 6 bases and J gave up 3 bases; unmatched junction bases: 6. The CDR3 DNA reads TGTGCCAGCAACGTGGGGGACAGGGACACCGGGGAGCTGTTTTTT. Protein: CASNVGDRDTGELFF.

The V call is TRBV5-4, the J call TRBJ1-2; 8 bases fit TRBD1. The CDR3 extends over 15 amino acids. CDR1 is SGHNT and CDR2 is YYREEE in the germline V gene (reference sequence). The trim removed 2 bases at V and 3 bases at J, leaving 6 bases unmatched. CDR3 sequence (DNA): TGTGCCAGCAGCTTTTTGACAGGGGTGGACTATGGCTACACCTTC. Translation: CASSFLTGVDYGYTF.

This clone turned up a few times. The V call is TRBV5-6, the J call TRBJ1-2; D unresolved. Germline CDR1 is SGHDT and CDR2 is YYEEEE. The CDR3 has 15 residues. V dropped 4 bases and J dropped 2 bases, with 15 bases sitting between them. The CDR3 DNA sequence: TGTGCCAGCAGCAGGAGGGCGCGGGAGAACTATGGCTACACCTTC. Translating gives CASSRRARENYGYTF.

The gene calls are TRBV5-6 and TRBJ1-1, with 9 bases aligning to TRBD1. Germline V gene sequence: CDR1 SGHDT, CDR2 YYEEEE. V gave up 5 bases and J gave up 1 base; unmatched junction bases: 15. The CDR3 extends over 18 amino acids. The CDR3: CASSLIQGALVGNTEAFF. DNA of the CDR3: TGTGCCAGCAGTCTAATACAGGGGGCATTGGTTGGGAACACTGAAGCTTTCTTT. Full variable domain (missing parts from reference TRBV5-6 and TRBJ1-1): DAGVTQSPTHLIKTRGQQVTLRCSPKSGHDTVSWYQQALGQGPQFIFQYYEEEERQRGNFPDRFSGHQFPNYSSELNVNALLLGDSALYLCASSLIQGALVGNTEAFFGQGTRLTVV.

The sample holds a few counts of this clone. The V and J genes are TRBV25-1 and TRBJ2-1; tentative D call: TRBD2 (7 bases). Germline assignment: CDR1 MGHDK and CDR2 SYGVNS. Trimming left V 2 bases short and J 7 bases short, with 12 bases between. The CDR3 runs to 14 residues. CDR3 amino acids: CASSEAGAWNEQFF. DNA of the CDR3: TGTGCCAGCAGTGAAGCGGGGGCTTGGAATGAGCAGTTCTTC.

The gene calls are TRBV6-5 and TRBJ2-2; possibly TRBD2 for D (5 bases). This CDR3 region has 14 residues. V was shortened by 6 bases and J by 5 bases, with 13 bases between the two germline ends. Germline V gene lookup returns CDR1 MNHEY and CDR2 SVGAGI. As DNA, the CDR3 is TGTGCCAGCAGCCCCCTTTGGGAGACCGGGGAGCTGTTTTTT. Amino acids: CASSPLWETGELFF.

This clone was seen a handful of times. The chain uses TRBV28 and TRBJ1-1; D unclear. CDR1 is MDHEN, CDR2 SYDVKM, per germline. The CDR3 extends over 12 amino acids. V lost 6 bases and J 8 bases, leaving 13 bases between the germline ends. The CDR3 loop is CASSSSGKEAFF. For the CDR3, the DNA is TGTGCCAGCAGCTCCTCGGGGAAAGAAGCTTTCTTT.

The V and J genes are TRBV19 and TRBJ1-1; the match to TRBD1 covers 7 bases. With V trimmed by 3 bases and J by 3 bases, 7 bases remained unmatched. From germline, CDR1 is LNHDA and CDR2 SQIVND (reference sequence). The CDR3 loop spans 15 amino acids. The CDR3: CASSIGGGADTEAFF. The CDR3 nucleotides are TGTGCCAGTAGTATCGGAGGGGGCGCAGACACTGAAGCTTTCTTT.

The genes are TRBV2 and TRBJ1-1, with a tentative D call TRBD1 (6 bases). The CDR3 length is 13 residues. The germline V gene encodes CDR1 SNHLY and CDR2 FYNNEI. V was cut by 4 bases and J by 4 bases, with 10 bases left in between. Here the CDR3 reads CASSAGDGTEAFF. In nucleotides, the CDR3 is TGTGCCAGCAGTGCAGGGGATGGCACTGAAGCTTTCTTT.

This clone showed up just a few times. The chain uses TRBV5-1 and TRBJ1-1, with D unresolved. V lost 7 bases and J 5 bases, leaving 18 bases between the germline ends. Germline CDR1 is SGHRS and CDR2 is YFSETQ. The CDR3 consists of 14 residues. The CDR3 region is CASAGMGRKTEAFF. The DNA of the CDR3 is TGCGCCAGCGCTGGGATGGGGAGGAAGACTGAAGCTTTCTTT.

The rearrangement links TRBV6-1 to TRBJ1-5; D remains unclear. Trimming took off 7 bases at V and 0 bases at J, with 7 bases between the two ends. CDR3 length equals 13 residues. Germline lookup yields CDR1 MNHNS and CDR2 SASEGT. The CDR3 region has the DNA TGTGCCAGCATACTCAATAGCAATCAGCCCCAGCATTTT. Encoded protein: CASILNSNQPQHF.

This clone was observed a handful of times. The chain couples TRBV7-9 to TRBJ1-4; D may be TRBD1 (5 bases). V shed 5 bases and J shed 4 bases, with 14 bases lying between them. Germline V CDR1 and CDR2: SEHNR, FQNEAQ (reference sequence). The CDR3 contains 15 residues. The CDR3, as DNA: TGTGCCAGCAGCCCAAACAGGCCCCGTAATGAAAAACTGTTTTTT. The encoded protein is CASSPNRPRNEKLFF.

This clone turned up a few times. The J gene is TRBJ2-1, the V gene TRBV5-1; 11 bases line up with TRBD2. CDR1 and CDR2 from the germline V gene are SGHRS and YFSETQ. Germline trimming cut 6 bases from V and 2 bases from J; bases unmatched to any gene: 16. The CDR3 has 19 amino acids. CDR3 nucleotides: TGCGCCAGCAATCTTGGGACTAGCGGAGGGGGCAGGGCCTACAATGAGCAGTTCTTC. It is translated as CASNLGTSGGGRAYNEQFF. The variable domain in full, completed from reference TRBV5-1 and TRBJ2-1, reads KAGVTQTPRYLIKTRGQQVTLSCSPISGHRSVSWYQQTPGQGLQFLFEYFSETQRNKGNFPGRFSGRQFSNSRSEMNVSTLELGDSALYLCASNLGTSGGGRAYNEQFFGPGTRLTVL.

The sample holds a few counts of this clone. DNA for the CDR3: TGTGCCACCAGCAGAGTCTTCGCTGAAGCTTTCTTT. This gives the protein CATSRVFAEAFF. The gene calls are TRBV15 and TRBJ1-1, with D unresolved. Trimming removed 1 base at V and 6 bases at J, with 6 bases between. Germline assignment: CDR1 LNHNV and CDR2 YYDKDF (reference sequence). The CDR3 is 12 amino acids.

The V gene is TRBV9, the J gene TRBJ2-7, with 8 bases fitting TRBD2. Germline values: CDR1 SGDLS, CDR2 YYNGEE. This CDR3 has 14 residues. With V trimmed by 4 bases and J by 4 bases, 7 bases remained unmatched. DNA of the CDR3: TGTGCCAGCAGCAAAGCGGGAGATGAATACGAGCAGTACTTC. This encodes CASSKAGDEYEQYF.

This clone was detected only a few times. This chain links TRBV7-3 with TRBJ2-1, with 7 nucleotides matching TRBD1. The V and J ends lost 5 bases and 0 bases, in that order; junction bases with no gene match: 4. The CDR3 runs to 15 residues. Germline-derived CDR1 and CDR2 are SGHTA and FQGTGA. The CDR3 protein is CASSLYRGSYNEQFF. The DNA for the CDR3 is TGTGCCAGCAGCCTATACAGGGGCTCCTACAATGAGCAGTTCTTC.

This clone was counted a few times. The chain employs TRBV29-1 and TRBJ2-1; tentatively, D is TRBD2 (6 bases). Per germline, CDR1 SQVTM and CDR2 ANQGSEA. This CDR3 contains 15 residues. V dropped 3 bases and J dropped 6 bases, with 18 bases sitting between them. The CDR3 reads CSVDSTGTGGNEQFF. The CDR3 DNA reads as TGCAGCGTTGACTCCACCGGGACCGGGGGCAATGAGCAGTTCTTC.

This clone was seen more than once but under ten times. This chain connects TRBV7-6 to TRBJ2-5, with 8 positions matching TRBD2. The CDR3 covers 14 residues. Trimming cost V 1 base and J 9 bases; bases outside gene matches: 7. The germline V gene encodes CDR1 SGHVS and CDR2 FNYEAQ. The CDR3 loop reads CASSLGGLDPAQYF. Written as DNA, the CDR3 is TGTGCCAGCAGCTTAGGGGGACTAGACCCGGCCCAGTACTTC.

This clone was found a few times. This chain links TRBV30 with TRBJ1-1; D may be TRBD1 (6 bases). V was trimmed by 5 bases and J by 0 bases, leaving 13 bases between them. Per germline, CDR1 GTSNPN and CDR2 SVGIG (reference sequence). This CDR3 has 14 amino acids. CDR3 residues: CAWLKGTMNTEAFF. CDR3 DNA: TGTGCCTGGCTCAAGGGGACAATGAACACTGAAGCTTTCTTT.

This sequence joins TRBV12-5 and TRBJ2-7; 11 bases line up with TRBD2. Germline-derived CDR1 and CDR2 are LGHNT and FRNRAP. V trimming: 6 bases; J trimming: 3 bases; junction bases outside the gene matches: 10. This CDR3 contains 16 residues. The CDR3 sequence: CASGASGRPHYYEQYF. The CDR3 nucleotides read TGTGCTAGTGGGGCTAGCGGGAGGCCCCACTACTACGAGCAGTACTTC. The full variable domain, its missing parts supplied by reference TRBV12-5 and TRBJ2-7, is DARVTQTPRHKVTEMGQEVTMRCQPILGHNTVFWYRQTMMQGLELLAYFRNRAPLDDSGMPKDRFSAEMPDATLATLKIQPSEPRDSAVYFCASGASGRPHYYEQYFGPGTRLTVT.

This clone has more than one count but fewer than ten. V is TRBV9 and J is TRBJ2-3; D uncertain. CDR3 length: 16 amino acids. The germline V gene encodes CDR1 SGDLS and CDR2 YYNGEE. The V and J ends lost 0 bases and 0 bases respectively, with 11 bases between them. CDR3 amino acids: CASSVALRSSTDTQYF. In DNA form, the CDR3 reads TGTGCCAGCAGCGTAGCCCTCCGGTCTAGCACAGATACGCAGTATTTT.

The chain carries TRBV5-3 and TRBJ1-6, with D maybe TRBD1 (5 bases). TRBV5-3 is flagged as an ORF with uncertain function. CDR3 size: 17 residues. Trimming stripped 3 bases from V and 7 bases from J, with 20 bases between. This CDR3 reads CARSSRWGVVENSPLHF. The CDR3 nucleotides read TGTGCCAGAAGCTCCCGTTGGGGGGTGGTGGAAAATTCACCCCTCCACTTT.

CDR3: CASASGLDIDTQYF. For the CDR3, the DNA is TGCGCCAGCGCCTCGGGACTAGACATAGATACGCAGTATTTT. The chain couples TRBV5-1 to TRBJ2-3; TRBD2 matches at 8 bases. V gave up 7 bases and J gave up 5 bases; unmatched junction bases: 9. Germline V gives CDR1 SGHRS, CDR2 YFSETQ. This CDR3 is built from 14 residues.